The clone carrying this TCR beta chain was detected many times. The antigen is unknown. The length of the CDR3 is 14 residues. The germline V and J ends were trimmed by 8 bases and 0 bases, with 15 bases remaining between them. From germline, CDR1 is SQVTM and CDR2 ANQGSEA. Individual cDNA molecules each received unique molecular identifiers attached to them. TCRdb fed the 5' RACE reads into MiXCR, producing one record per CDR3 protein. The sample holds some 100,000 distinct CDR3 sequences, over 12% seen once. The data belong to a study of early T cells in non-severe SARS-CoV-2 infection. Study details: The chains were unpaired, and the sequenced material was bulk RNA from unsorted whole blood. Study results and limitations: In VDJdb matching, anti-spike CD8 responses were favored while private and CD4 specificities went missing.

J is TRBJ2-3 and V is TRBV29-1; maybe TRBD1 (5 bases). The clonotype was recovered from an adult who was a healthcare worker with PCR-confirmed SARS-CoV-2 infection or an uninfected control (not recorded which). The sequenced sample consisted of whole blood. The CDR3 DNA reads as TGCAGCCCTTCGAAGGGGCCGAGCACAGATACGCAGTATTTT. It is translated as CSPSKGPSTDTQYF.